In this sample, the clone carrying this T cell receptor (beta chain) turned up a few times. What it binds is unknown. These data belong to a study of identical twins. Study-wide findings and caveats: Reduced insertions were recorded for abundant cord blood beta clonotypes, with no such pattern in memory repertoires. Among beta out-of-frame sequences, excess sharing between twins appeared weaker. In zero-insertion analyses, partial confounding could arise from invariant MAIT and iNKT cells. Out-of-frame TCR alpha sharing in monozygotic twins exceeded recombination model predictions.

The CDR3 spans 15 residues. Germline V CDR1 and CDR2: MNHEY, SMNVEV (reference sequence). V lost 1 base and J 2 bases, leaving 12 bases between the germline ends. In TCRdb, the 5' RACE reads were re-called with MiXCR into one record per CDR3 protein. Of 250,000 to 300,000 distinct CDR3 sequences in the sample, 8.5% to 9.5% were seen once. Another study also made use of these data, one on yellow fever vaccine responses in identical twins.

The source of this sequence is a woman aged 18-29 years in good health. The sequencing input was CD8+ T cells sorted from blood. The chain uses TRBV27 and TRBJ2-7; D not certain. CDR3 sequence reads: CASSLLASLAYEQYF. The CDR3 nucleotides read TGTGCCAGCAGTTTATTAGCCAGCCTTGCCTACGAGCAGTACTTC.